This record covers a single T cell receptor beta chain. The antigen is unknown. This sample was taken from a study of CD8 T cells in ankylosing spondylitis. Study outcomes and limitations: Ankylosing spondylitis blood seemed to carry a telltale TCR beta motif made of under 10 highly homologous variants. From matched ankylosing spondylitis synovial fluid, disease-linked clones were reportedly recovered at significantly enriched levels.

5'-RACE, quantitative and with molecular barcodes, yielded the TCR beta libraries. One entry per CDR3 protein results from TCRdb running MiXCR on the 5' RACE reads. The sample has 350,000 to 450,000 distinct CDR3 sequences, 26% seen once. CDR3 size: 13 residues. Deletions cut 1 base from V and 4 bases from J, with 7 bases between. Germline V gene sequence: CDR1 SGHTA, CDR2 FQGNSA. The clonotype comes from a male donor with ankylosing spondylitis. Sample: blood, either unsorted or a sorted T cell fraction (not recorded which). This chain connects TRBV7-2 to TRBJ1-2; D remains unclear. CDR3 in amino acids: CASSLESFYGYTF. DNA for the CDR3: TGTGCCAGCAGCTTAGAGAGTTTCTATGGCTACACCTTC. The full variable domain, completed using reference TRBV7-2 and TRBJ1-2, is GAGVSQSPSNKVTEKGKDVELRCDPISGHTALYWYRQSLGQGLEFLIYFQGNSAPDKSGLPSDRFSAERTGGSVSTLTIQRTQQEDSAVYLCASSLESFYGYTFGSGTRLTVV.